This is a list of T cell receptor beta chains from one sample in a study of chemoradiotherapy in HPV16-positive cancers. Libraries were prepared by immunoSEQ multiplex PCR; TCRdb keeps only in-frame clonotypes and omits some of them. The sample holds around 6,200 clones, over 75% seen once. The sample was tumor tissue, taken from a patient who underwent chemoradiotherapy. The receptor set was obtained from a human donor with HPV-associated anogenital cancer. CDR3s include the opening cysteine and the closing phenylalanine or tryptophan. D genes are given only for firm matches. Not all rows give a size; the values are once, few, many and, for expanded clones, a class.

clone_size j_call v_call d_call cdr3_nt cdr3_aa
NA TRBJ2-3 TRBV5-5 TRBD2 TGTGCCAGCAGCTTGGCAGCGGGGCGAGATACGCAGTATTTT CASSLAAGRDTQYF
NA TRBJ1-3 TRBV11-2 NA TGTGCCAGCAGCTTTTTTCCCCCGGGCCGAATTCTCTCTGGAAACACCATATATTTT CASSFFPPGRILSGNTIYF
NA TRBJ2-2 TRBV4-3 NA TGCGCCAGCAGCCAAGATCGGGCCATATGGGGCGGGGAGCTGTTTTTT CASSQDRAIWGGELFF
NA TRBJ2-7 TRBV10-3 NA TGTGCCATCAGGCCAGCAGGCCAATACGAGCAGTACTTC CAIRPAGQYEQYF
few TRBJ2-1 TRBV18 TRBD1 TGTGCCAGCTCACCCATCGATAGACAGGGGTGGATGGGGCAGTTCTTC CASSPIDRQGWMGQFF
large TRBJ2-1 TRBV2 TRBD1 TGTGCCAGCCGACAGGGGTATGAGCAGTTCTTC CASRQGYEQFF
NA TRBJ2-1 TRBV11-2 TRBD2 TGTGCCAGCAGCTTAGCGGGAGGGTTTAATGAGCAGTTCTTC CASSLAGGFNEQFF
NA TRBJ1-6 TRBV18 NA TGTGCCAGCTCACCCGCCAATAATTCACCCCTCCACTTT CASSPANNSPLHF
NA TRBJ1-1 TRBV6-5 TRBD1 TGTGCCAGCAGGCCCGGGACAGCAAACACTGAAGCTTTCTTT CASRPGTANTEAFF
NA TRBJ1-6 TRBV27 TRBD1 TGTGCCAGCAAACGACAGGGGGGGAATAATTCACCCCTCCACTTT CASKRQGGNNSPLHF
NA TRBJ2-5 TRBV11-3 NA TGTGCCAGCAGCTTAGAGGGGTCGGGGCAAGAGACCCAGTACTTC CASSLEGSGQETQYF
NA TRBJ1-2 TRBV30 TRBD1 TGTGCCTGGAGTAGGACAGGGAGAGAAGGCTACACCTTC CAWSRTGREGYTF
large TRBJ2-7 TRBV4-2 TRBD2 TGTGCCAGCAGCCATACAGGAGGACTAGCGGGGGGTTTGGTCTACGAGCAGTACTTC CASSHTGGLAGGLVYEQYF
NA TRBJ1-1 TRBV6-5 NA TGTGCCAGCAGTTTGGGGGGACTGGGGCGCACTGAAGCTTTCTTT CASSLGGLGRTEAFF
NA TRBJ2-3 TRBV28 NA TGTGCCAGCAGTTTAGGGCTAGCGACAGATACGCAGTATTTT CASSLGLATDTQYF
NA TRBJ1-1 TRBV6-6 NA TGTGCCAGCAGTCCCCTAAAAGGGAACACTGAAGCTTTCTTT CASSPLKGNTEAFF
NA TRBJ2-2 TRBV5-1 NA TGCGCCAGCAGCTTGGCCATCGGGGGCGCGGGCACCGGGGAGCTGTTTTTT CASSLAIGGAGTGELFF
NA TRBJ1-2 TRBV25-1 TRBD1 TGTGCCAGCAGTGAAATGACAGGGGGCATCTATGGCTACACCTTC CASSEMTGGIYGYTF